The next 31 T cell receptor beta chains were all read from a single sample in a study of cytomegalovirus exposure and HLA in healthy donors. Here immunoSEQ multiplex PCR was the method, and the copy in TCRdb shows in-frame clones only, minus some. The table includes roughly 310,000 clones, roughly 86% detected once. Sequencing input: PBMCs. These receptors came from a man aged 25 to 45 in good health and CMV-seronegative.

The chain couples TRBV18 to TRBJ1-2; 10 bases are a match to TRBD1. The junction had 4 bases not matched to a gene; V was cut back by 4 bases and J by 8 bases. This CDR3 is 13 amino acids long. Germline lookup yields CDR1 KGHSH and CDR2 LQKENI. The CDR3 coding sequence is TGTGCCAGCTCACTAGGACAGGGGGAAGGCTACACCTTC. As protein: CASSLGQGEGYTF.

In this sample, this clone turned up once. The V gene is TRBV7-9, the J gene TRBJ2-5, with TRBD1 matching over 8 bases. In germline, CDR1 is SEHNR, CDR2 FQNEAQ (reference sequence). This CDR3 contains 12 residues. V shed 11 bases and J 5 bases; nucleotides not matched to a gene: 7. CDR3 protein: CAGAGGLETQYF. In DNA, the CDR3 is TGTGCCGGTGCAGGGGGCTTGGAGACCCAGTACTTC.

The rearrangement links TRBV19 to TRBJ2-1; TRBD2 matches at 8 bases. J gave up 9 bases and V 1 base, and 8 bases lay outside the gene matches. Germline V gives CDR1 LNHDA, CDR2 SQIVND (reference sequence). The CDR3 covers 15 residues. The CDR3 loop is CASSIVGAGVFEQFF. As DNA, the CDR3 is TGTGCCAGTAGTATAGTAGGAGCGGGGGTTTTTGAGCAGTTCTTC.

The chain employs TRBV11-2 and TRBJ2-2, with 9 bases aligning to TRBD1. After removal of 5 bases from V and 2 bases from J, the junction contained 3 bases not matched to a gene. CDR1 and CDR2 (germline): SGHAT, FQNNGV. The CDR3 is 15 amino acids. The chain's CDR3 is CASSRTGGNTGELFF. As DNA, the CDR3 is TGTGCCAGCAGCCGCACAGGGGGCAACACCGGGGAGCTGTTTTTT.

V is TRBV25-1 and J is TRBJ2-1, with TRBD1 matching over 8 bases. V shed 3 bases, J shed 7 bases, and the junction held 8 bases outside the gene matches. The CDR3 is 15 amino acids. Germline V gene data show CDR1 as MGHDK and CDR2 as SYGVNS. Here the CDR3 DNA reads TGTGCCAGCAGTGATGACAGGGGCCTCCGGAATGAGCAGTTCTTC. It translates to CASSDDRGLRNEQFF.

The sample holds a few counts of this clone. The V and J genes are TRBV19 and TRBJ1-2, with D hard to call. In germline, CDR1 is LNHDA, CDR2 SQIVND (reference sequence). V shed 8 bases and J shed 4 bases, with 14 bases lying between them. The CDR3 spans 13 residues. This CDR3 is CASGLGRAYGYTF. CDR3 in DNA: TGTGCCAGTGGACTTGGACGGGCCTATGGCTACACCTTC.

This clone was found a few times. The chain links TRBV6-1 to TRBJ1-5; perhaps TRBD1 as D (6 bases). The V end was cut by 9 bases, the J end by 7 bases, with 16 bases between. Germline assignment: CDR1 MNHNS and CDR2 SASEGT. CDR3 length: 13 residues. The CDR3 DNA reads TGTGCCAGTCACGACAGGCCAGGGCAGCCCCAGCATTTT. This translates into CASHDRPGQPQHF.

This clone was recorded a few times. This chain connects TRBV18 to TRBJ2-7; D is possibly TRBD2 (5 bases). Germline V lookup: CDR1 KGHSH, CDR2 LQKENI. The CDR3 has 14 residues. V lost 5 bases and J lost 6, with 17 bases in between. The CDR3 DNA reads TGTGCCAGCTCAGCCGGGCCTGGCGGGTCCGAGCAGTACTTC. Protein: CASSAGPGGSEQYF.

The rearrangement uses TRBV5-1 and TRBJ2-3; D is perhaps TRBD2 (5 bases). The CDR3 runs 14 residues. Germline CDR1 is SGHRS and CDR2 is YFSETQ. Trimming pared 6 bases from V and 0 bases from J, leaving 11 bases between. The DNA for the CDR3 is TGCGCCAGCACCCCAGCGGATAGCACAGATACGCAGTATTTT. This sequence encodes CASTPADSTDTQYF.

The chain has TRBV30 and TRBJ1-2; 9 bases are a match to TRBD1. The V and J ends lost 0 bases and 6 bases, in that order; junction bases with no gene match: 2. This CDR3 comprises 13 residues. CDR1 is GTSNPN and CDR2 is SVGIG in the germline V gene (reference sequence). The CDR3 loop reads CAWSVQGADGYTF. The CDR3 bases are TGTGCCTGGAGTGTACAGGGGGCGGATGGCTACACCTTC. The full variable domain, in which reference TRBV30 and TRBJ1-2 provide the parts outside the CDR3, is SQTIHQWPATLVQPVGSPLSLECTVEGTSNPNLYWYRQAAGRGLQLLFYSVGIGQISSEVPQNLSASRPQDRQFILSSKKLLLSDSGFYLCAWSVQGADGYTFGSGTRLTVV.

V and J are TRBV27 and TRBJ1-1; maybe TRBD1 (6 bases). This CDR3 has 16 amino acids. V was cut by 6 bases and J by 5 bases, with 22 bases left in between. The germline CDR1 and CDR2 sequences are MNHEY and SMNVEV (reference sequence). DNA of the CDR3: TGTGCCAGCAGGCCCATCGGTCGGCTAGGGGGAACTGAAGCTTTCTTT. Translation gives CASRPIGRLGGTEAFF.

V gene TRBV5-1 combines with J gene TRBJ2-3; 11 bases agree with TRBD2. V shed 0 bases, J shed 0 bases, and the junction held 0 bases outside the gene matches. CDR3 length: 16 amino acids. The germline gives CDR1 SGHRS, CDR2 YFSETQ. The CDR3 region has the DNA TGCGCCAGCAGCTTGGTAGCGGGGGGGAGCACAGATACGCAGTATTTT. Amino acid sequence: CASSLVAGGSTDTQYF.

This rearrangement joins TRBV2 to TRBJ2-5; 9 nucleotides line up with TRBD2. Germline CDR1 is SNHLY and CDR2 is FYNNEI. The CDR3 is 16 amino acids. V lost 6 bases to trimming and J lost 1 base; unmatched junction nucleotides: 9. CDR3 sequence (DNA): TGTGCCAGCAGGAACGGGCGGGGGGGCATCCAAGAGACCCAGTACTTC. Translated, it gives CASRNGRGGIQETQYF.

This chain joins TRBV11-2 and TRBJ2-1; the match to TRBD2 covers 8 bases. Germline trimming cut 5 bases from V and 5 bases from J; bases unmatched to any gene: 8. The CDR3 extends over 15 amino acids. Per the germline V gene, CDR1 is SGHAT and CDR2 is FQNNGV. CDR3 region: CASSPYGGANNEQFF. For the CDR3, the DNA is TGTGCCAGCAGCCCCTACGGGGGGGCGAACAATGAGCAGTTCTTC.

The chain links TRBV5-1 to TRBJ1-1; perhaps TRBD1 as D (5 bases). Looked up from germline, CDR1 is SGHRS and CDR2 is YFSETQ. The CDR3 is 15 residues long. Trimming took off 0 bases at V and 1 base at J, with 10 bases between the two ends. CDR3 in DNA: TGCGCCAGCAGCTTGGGAGGCAGGGAGAACACTGAAGCTTTCTTT. Translated, it gives CASSLGGRENTEAFF.

This chain connects TRBV7-4 to TRBJ2-7; 7 bases are a match to TRBD2. This CDR3 contains 16 residues. Germline lookup yields CDR1 SGHVT and CDR2 SQSDAQ. The V gene end was trimmed by 7 bases and the J gene end by 2 bases; junction bases not matched to a gene: 14. CDR3 protein: CASNLERGAFTYEQYF. CDR3 bases: TGTGCCAGCAACCTTGAGCGGGGAGCCTTTACCTACGAGCAGTACTTC.

This clone was counted between two and nine times. V usage is TRBV14 and J usage is TRBJ1-1, with TRBD1 identical over 8 bases. The J segment lost 11 bases and the V segment lost 0 bases, leaving 5 bases of the junction unmatched. The CDR3 covers 13 residues. Per germline, CDR1 SGHDN and CDR2 FVKESK. CDR3 DNA: TGTGCCAGCAGCCAAGAGTGGCGACAGGGGGCTTTCTTT. This gives the protein CASSQEWRQGAFF.

The count of this clone is one. The chain is built from TRBV4-3 and TRBJ2-4, with D possibly matching TRBD1 (6 bases). Germline CDR1 is LGHNA and CDR2 is YSLEER. CDR3 length: 16 residues. The V and J ends lost 1 base and 2 bases respectively, with 12 bases between them. The CDR3, as DNA: TGCGCCAGCAGCCAAGTATCAGGGGACCCCAAAAACATTCAGTACTTC. Its translation: CASSQVSGDPKNIQYF.

The chain links TRBV30 to TRBJ1-6; TRBD1 matches 7 bases. Per the germline V gene, CDR1 is GTSNPN and CDR2 is SVGIG (reference sequence). V lost 5 bases, J lost 0 bases, and 4 bases stayed unmatched. The CDR3 is 15 residues long. CDR3 protein: CAWCRDSSYNSPLHF. The DNA of the CDR3 is TGTGCCTGGTGCCGGGACAGCTCCTATAATTCACCCCTCCACTTT.

The chain has TRBV6-5 and TRBJ2-5; D is unresolved. This CDR3 spans 14 amino acids. Germline assignment: CDR1 MNHEY and CDR2 SVGAGI. The V gene lost 3 bases and the J gene lost 2 bases, with 10 bases spanning the gap. The CDR3: CASSYGTAQETQYF. In DNA form, the CDR3 reads TGTGCCAGCAGTTATGGCACAGCTCAAGAGACCCAGTACTTC.

V and J are TRBV4-3 and TRBJ2-1; 10 nucleotides match TRBD1. The V segment lost 3 bases and the J segment 4 bases; nucleotides outside the gene matches: 3. CDR1 is LGHNA, CDR2 YSLEER, per germline. This CDR3 has 15 residues. The CDR3 coding sequence is TGCGCCAGCAGCCAGGAGGGACAGGGGTACAATGAGCAGTTCTTC. Translating it yields CASSQEGQGYNEQFF.

In the case of this clone: The junction departs from the called germline gene at one end, perhaps through a read error. CDR3 in amino acids: CATSPAGLLGYTF. The CDR3 DNA reads as TGTGCCACCAGCCCCGCGGGACTACTTGGCTACACCTTC. V gene TRBV14 combines with J gene TRBJ1-2; D is possibly TRBD1 (5 bases). From germline, CDR1 is SGHDN and CDR2 FVKESK. The CDR3 spans 13 residues.

This chain connects TRBV18 to TRBJ1-5, with a possible D match to TRBD1 (6 bases). With 3 bases removed from V and 3 bases from J, the gap between germline ends came to 9 bases. The CDR3 runs 14 residues. Per germline, CDR1 KGHSH and CDR2 LQKENI. CDR3 DNA sequence: TGTGCCAGCTCACCGGACAGCTTCAATCAGCCCCAGCATTTT. It specifies CASSPDSFNQPQHF.

This chain uses TRBV4-3 with TRBJ2-1; TRBD2 is a possible D gene (5 bases). Germline V gene data show CDR1 as LGHNA and CDR2 as YSLEER. The CDR3 sequence is 16 residues long. V lost 3 bases to trimming and J lost 0 bases, with 12 bases between them. CDR3 bases: TGCGCCAGCAGCCAGGCTAGGACTGTCTCCTACAATGAGCAGTTCTTC. Residues: CASSQARTVSYNEQFF.

This clone appeared once. This rearrangement joins TRBV6-5 to TRBJ2-5; weak D call: TRBD1 (5 bases). The V end lost 0 bases, the J end lost 9 bases, and 17 bases lay between the germline ends. The CDR3 is made up of 15 amino acids. The V gene's germline CDR1 is MNHEY and CDR2 SVGAGI. The CDR3 reads CASSYSGDSVLAQYF. The CDR3 DNA reads TGTGCCAGCAGTTACTCCGGAGACAGCGTTCTGGCCCAGTACTTC.

This chain links TRBV13 with TRBJ2-1, with 11 bases matching TRBD2. Germline V lookup: CDR1 PRHDT, CDR2 FYEKMQ (reference sequence). CDR3 size: 15 residues. V gave up 6 bases and J gave up 1 base; unmatched junction bases: 2. The CDR3 is CASSSGGASYNEQFF. The CDR3 DNA follows: TGTGCCAGCAGTAGCGGGGGGGCTTCCTACAATGAGCAGTTCTTC.

This clone was seen only once. This chain joins TRBV16 and TRBJ1-5, with TRBD1 matching over 8 bases. Germline CDR1 is KGHSY and CDR2 is FQNENV. Losses at the gene ends were 3 bases for V and 4 bases for J; bases not matched to a gene: 14. This CDR3 has 18 amino acids. CDR3 in amino acids: CASSHSLGDRTSNQPQHF. The CDR3 DNA sequence: TGTGCCAGCAGCCATAGTCTCGGGGACAGGACCTCGAATCAGCCCCAGCATTTT.

This rearrangement joins TRBV6-5 to TRBJ2-7, with D possibly TRBD1 on 6 matching bases. The CDR3 runs to 13 residues. Germline values: CDR1 MNHEY, CDR2 SVGAGI. V gave up 6 bases and J gave up 2 bases, with 11 bases separating them. CDR3 protein: CASRQGSTYEQYF. Here the CDR3 DNA reads TGTGCCAGCAGACAGGGTTCAACCTACGAGCAGTACTTC.

This clone was picked up a small number of times. The DNA is left out, because the CDR3 cannot be placed on it with certainty; the CDR3 is given as TCRdb lists it. The rearrangement links TRBV5-1 to TRBJ1-2. The CDR3 comprises 12 residues, both ends counted. CDR1 and CDR2 (germline): SGHRS, YFSETQ. Here the CDR3 reads CASSPGVGGGTF.

The chain links TRBV9 to TRBJ2-5, with TRBD2 matching over 8 bases. In germline, CDR1 is SGDLS, CDR2 YYNGEE. The V segment lost 0 bases and the J segment 0 bases; nucleotides outside the gene matches: 4. The CDR3 contains 16 residues. The CDR3 protein is CASSVEGGGYQETQYF. The CDR3 DNA reads TGTGCCAGCAGCGTAGAGGGCGGGGGGTACCAAGAGACCCAGTACTTC. The full variable domain, in which reference TRBV9 and TRBJ2-5 provide the parts outside the CDR3, is DSGVTQTPKHLITATGQRVTLRCSPRSGDLSVYWYQQSLDQGLQFLIQYYNGEERAKGNILERFSAQQFPDLHSELNLSSLELGDSALYFCASSVEGGGYQETQYFGPGTRLLVL.

The rearrangement uses TRBV29-1 and TRBJ1-1; no firm D call. Trimming left V 5 bases short and J 0 bases short, with 4 bases between. CDR1 is SQVTM and CDR2 is ANQGSEA in the germline V gene. The CDR3 runs 11 residues. CDR3 sequence (DNA): TGCAGCGTTCCATTGAACACTGAAGCTTTCTTT. Protein: CSVPLNTEAFF.